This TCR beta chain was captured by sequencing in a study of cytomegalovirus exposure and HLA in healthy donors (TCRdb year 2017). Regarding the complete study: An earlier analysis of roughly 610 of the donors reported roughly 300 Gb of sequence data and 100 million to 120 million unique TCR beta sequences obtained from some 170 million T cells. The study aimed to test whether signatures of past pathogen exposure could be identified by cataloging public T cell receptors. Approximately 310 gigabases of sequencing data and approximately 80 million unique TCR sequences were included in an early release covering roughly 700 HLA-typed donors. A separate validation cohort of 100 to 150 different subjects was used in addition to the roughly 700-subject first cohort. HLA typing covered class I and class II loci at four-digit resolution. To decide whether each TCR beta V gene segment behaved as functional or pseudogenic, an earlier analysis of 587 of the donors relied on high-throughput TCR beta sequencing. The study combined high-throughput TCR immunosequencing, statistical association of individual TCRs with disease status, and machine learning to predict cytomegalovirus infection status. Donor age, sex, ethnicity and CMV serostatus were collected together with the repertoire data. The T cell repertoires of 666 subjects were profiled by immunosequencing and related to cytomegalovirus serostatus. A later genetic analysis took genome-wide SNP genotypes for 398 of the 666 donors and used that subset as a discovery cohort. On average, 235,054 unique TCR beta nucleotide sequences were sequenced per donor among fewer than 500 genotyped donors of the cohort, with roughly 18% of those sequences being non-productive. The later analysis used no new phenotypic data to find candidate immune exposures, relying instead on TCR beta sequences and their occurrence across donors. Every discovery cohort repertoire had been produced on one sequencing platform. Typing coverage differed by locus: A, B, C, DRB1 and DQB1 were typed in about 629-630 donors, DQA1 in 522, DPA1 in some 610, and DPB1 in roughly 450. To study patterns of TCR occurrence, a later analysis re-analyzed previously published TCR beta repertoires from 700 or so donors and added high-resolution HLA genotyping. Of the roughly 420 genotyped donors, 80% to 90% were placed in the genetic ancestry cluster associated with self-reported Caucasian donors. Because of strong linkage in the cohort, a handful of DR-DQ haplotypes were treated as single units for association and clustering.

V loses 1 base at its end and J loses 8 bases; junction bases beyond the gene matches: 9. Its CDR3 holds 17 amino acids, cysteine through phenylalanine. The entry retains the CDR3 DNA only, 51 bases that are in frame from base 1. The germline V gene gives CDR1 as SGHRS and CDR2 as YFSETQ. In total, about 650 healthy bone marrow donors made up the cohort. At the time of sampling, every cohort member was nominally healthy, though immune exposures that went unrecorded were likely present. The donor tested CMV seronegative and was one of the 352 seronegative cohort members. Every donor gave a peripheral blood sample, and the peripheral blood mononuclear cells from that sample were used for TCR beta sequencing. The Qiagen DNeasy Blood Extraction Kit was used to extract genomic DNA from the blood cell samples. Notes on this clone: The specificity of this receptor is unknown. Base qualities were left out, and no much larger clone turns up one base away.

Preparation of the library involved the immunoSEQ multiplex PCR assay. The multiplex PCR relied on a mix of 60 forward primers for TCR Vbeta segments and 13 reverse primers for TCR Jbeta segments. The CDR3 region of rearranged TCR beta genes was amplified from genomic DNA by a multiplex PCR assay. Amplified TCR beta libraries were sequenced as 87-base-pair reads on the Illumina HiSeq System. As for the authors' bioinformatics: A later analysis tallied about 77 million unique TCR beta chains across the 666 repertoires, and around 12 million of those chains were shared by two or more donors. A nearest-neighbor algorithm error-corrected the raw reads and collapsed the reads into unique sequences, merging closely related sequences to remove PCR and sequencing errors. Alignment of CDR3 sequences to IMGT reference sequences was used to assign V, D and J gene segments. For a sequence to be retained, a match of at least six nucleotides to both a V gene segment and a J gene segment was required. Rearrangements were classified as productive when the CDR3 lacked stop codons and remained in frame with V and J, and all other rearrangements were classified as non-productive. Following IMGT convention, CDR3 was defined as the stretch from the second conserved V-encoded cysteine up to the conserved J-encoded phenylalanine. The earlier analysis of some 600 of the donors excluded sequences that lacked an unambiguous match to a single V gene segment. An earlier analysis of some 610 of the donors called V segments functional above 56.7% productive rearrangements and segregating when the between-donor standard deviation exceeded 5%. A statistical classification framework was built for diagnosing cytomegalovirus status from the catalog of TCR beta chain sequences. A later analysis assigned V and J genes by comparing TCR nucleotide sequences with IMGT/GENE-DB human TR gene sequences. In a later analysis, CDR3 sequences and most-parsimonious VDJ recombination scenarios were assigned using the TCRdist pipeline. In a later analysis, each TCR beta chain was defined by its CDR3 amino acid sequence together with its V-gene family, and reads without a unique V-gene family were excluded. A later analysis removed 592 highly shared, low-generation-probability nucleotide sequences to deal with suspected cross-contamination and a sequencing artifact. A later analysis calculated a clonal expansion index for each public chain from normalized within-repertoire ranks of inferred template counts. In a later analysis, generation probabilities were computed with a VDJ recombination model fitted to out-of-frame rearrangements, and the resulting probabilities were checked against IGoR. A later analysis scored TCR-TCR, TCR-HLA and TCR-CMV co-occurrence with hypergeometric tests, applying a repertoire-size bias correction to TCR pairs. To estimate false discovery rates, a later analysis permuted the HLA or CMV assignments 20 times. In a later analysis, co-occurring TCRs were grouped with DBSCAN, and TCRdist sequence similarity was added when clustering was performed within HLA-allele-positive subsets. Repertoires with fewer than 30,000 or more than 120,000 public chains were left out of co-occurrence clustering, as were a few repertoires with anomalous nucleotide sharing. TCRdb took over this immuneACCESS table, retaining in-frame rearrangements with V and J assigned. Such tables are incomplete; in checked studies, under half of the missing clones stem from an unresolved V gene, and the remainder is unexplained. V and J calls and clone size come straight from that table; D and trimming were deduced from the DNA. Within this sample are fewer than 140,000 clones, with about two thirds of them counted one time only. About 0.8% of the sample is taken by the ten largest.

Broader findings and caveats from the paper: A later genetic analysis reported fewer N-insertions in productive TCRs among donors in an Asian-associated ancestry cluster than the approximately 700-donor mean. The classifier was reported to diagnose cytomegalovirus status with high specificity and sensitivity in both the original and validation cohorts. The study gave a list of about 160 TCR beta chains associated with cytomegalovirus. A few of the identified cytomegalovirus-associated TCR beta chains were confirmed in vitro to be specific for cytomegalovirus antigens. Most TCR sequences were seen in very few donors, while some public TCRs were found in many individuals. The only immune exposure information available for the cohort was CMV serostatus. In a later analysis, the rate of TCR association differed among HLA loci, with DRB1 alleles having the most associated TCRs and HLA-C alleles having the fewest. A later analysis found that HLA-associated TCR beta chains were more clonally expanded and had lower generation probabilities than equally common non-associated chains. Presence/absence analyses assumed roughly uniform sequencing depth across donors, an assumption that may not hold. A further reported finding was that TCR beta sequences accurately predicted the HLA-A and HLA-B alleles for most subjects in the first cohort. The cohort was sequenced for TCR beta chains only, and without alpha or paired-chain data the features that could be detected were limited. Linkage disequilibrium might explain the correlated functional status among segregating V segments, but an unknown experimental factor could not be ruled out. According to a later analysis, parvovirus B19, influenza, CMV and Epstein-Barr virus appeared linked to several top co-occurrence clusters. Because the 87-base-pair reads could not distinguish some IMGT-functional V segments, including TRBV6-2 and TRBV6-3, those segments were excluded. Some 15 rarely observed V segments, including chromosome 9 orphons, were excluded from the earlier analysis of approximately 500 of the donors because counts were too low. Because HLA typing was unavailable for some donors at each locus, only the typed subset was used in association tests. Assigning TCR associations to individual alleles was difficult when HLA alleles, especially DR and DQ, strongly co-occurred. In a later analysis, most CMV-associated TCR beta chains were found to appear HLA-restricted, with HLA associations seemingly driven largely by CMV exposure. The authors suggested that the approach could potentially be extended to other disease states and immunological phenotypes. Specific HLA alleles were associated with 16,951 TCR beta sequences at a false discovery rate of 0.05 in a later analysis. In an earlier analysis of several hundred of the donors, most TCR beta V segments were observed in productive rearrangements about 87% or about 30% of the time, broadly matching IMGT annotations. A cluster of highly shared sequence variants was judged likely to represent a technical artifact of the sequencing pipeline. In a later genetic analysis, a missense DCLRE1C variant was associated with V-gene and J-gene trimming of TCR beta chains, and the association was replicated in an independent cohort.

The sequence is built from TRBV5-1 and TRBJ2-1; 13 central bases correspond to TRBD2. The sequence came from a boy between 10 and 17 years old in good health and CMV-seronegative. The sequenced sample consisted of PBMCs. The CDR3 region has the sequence CASSLLGLAGWLDEQFF. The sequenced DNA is TGCGCCAGCAGCTTGTTGGGACTAGCGGGGTGGCTGGATGAGCAGTTCTTC.